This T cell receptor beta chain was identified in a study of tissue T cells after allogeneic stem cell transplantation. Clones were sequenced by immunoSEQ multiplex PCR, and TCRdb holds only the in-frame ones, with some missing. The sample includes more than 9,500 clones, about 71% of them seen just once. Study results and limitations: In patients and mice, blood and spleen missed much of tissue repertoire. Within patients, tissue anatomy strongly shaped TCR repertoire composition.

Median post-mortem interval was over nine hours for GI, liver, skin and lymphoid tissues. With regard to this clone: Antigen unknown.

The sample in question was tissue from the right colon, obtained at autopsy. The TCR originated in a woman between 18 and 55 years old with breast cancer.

Written as DNA, the CDR3 is TGTGCCAGCAGCCCGCGGACAGGGGGCGAGAACACTGAAGCTTTCTTT. Its translation is CASSPRTGGENTEAFF. This chain links TRBV4-2 with TRBJ1-1; TRBD1 aligns across 11 bases. CDR3 length: 16 residues. Unmatched junction bases numbered 5, after V lost 4 bases and J lost 1 base. Germline CDR1 and CDR2: LGHNA and YNFKEQ.